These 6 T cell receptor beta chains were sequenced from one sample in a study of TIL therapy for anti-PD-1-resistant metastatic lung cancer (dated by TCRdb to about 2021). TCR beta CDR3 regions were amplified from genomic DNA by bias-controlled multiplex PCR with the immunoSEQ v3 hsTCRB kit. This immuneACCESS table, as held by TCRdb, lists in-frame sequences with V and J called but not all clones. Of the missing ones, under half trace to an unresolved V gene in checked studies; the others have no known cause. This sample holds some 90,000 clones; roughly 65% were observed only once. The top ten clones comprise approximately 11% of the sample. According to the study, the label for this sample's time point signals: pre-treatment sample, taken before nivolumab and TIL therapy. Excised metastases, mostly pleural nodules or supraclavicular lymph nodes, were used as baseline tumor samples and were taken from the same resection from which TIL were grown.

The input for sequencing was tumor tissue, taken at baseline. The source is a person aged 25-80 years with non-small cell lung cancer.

DNA for the CDR3: TGTGCCACCAGCAGAGATCTGGGCCACCCCTACGAGCAGTACTTC. It is translated as CATSRDLGHPYEQYF. V usage is TRBV15 and J usage is TRBJ2-7; D not resolved. The V and J ends lost 0 bases and 2 bases respectively, with 11 bases between them. Germline assignment: CDR1 LNHNV and CDR2 YYDKDF (reference sequence). The CDR3 consists of 15 residues.

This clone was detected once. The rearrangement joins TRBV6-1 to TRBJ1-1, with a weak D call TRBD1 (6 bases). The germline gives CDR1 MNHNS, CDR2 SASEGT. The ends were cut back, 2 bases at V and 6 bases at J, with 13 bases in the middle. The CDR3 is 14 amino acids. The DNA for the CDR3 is TGTGCCAGCAGTGAATATCAGGAGGGGGCTGAAGCTTTCTTT. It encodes CASSEYQEGAEAFF.

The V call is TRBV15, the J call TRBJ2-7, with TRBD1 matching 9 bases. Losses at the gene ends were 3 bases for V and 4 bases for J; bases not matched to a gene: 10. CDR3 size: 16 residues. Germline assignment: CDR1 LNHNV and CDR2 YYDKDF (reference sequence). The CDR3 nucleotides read TGTGCCACCAGCAGTCCTAGGGGGACAGGGAGTTACGAGCAGTACTTC. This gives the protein CATSSPRGTGSYEQYF.

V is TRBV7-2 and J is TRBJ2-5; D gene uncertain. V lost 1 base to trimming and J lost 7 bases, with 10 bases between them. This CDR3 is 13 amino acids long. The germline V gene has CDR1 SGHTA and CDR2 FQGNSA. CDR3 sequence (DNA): TGTGCCAGCAGCTTAGGCCTAGTCTGGACCCAGTACTTC. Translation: CASSLGLVWTQYF.

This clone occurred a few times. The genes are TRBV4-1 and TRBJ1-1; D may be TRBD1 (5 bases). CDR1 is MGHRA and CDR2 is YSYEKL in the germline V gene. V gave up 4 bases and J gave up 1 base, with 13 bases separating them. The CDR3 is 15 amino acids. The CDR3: CASSPPGGGNTEAFF. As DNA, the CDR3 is TGCGCCAGCAGCCCCCCGGGCGGGGGGAACACTGAAGCTTTCTTT.

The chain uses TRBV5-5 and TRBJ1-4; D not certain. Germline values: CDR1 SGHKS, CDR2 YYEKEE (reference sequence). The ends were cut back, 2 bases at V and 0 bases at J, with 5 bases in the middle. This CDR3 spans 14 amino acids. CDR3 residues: CASSLHATNEKLFF. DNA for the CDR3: TGTGCCAGCAGCTTACACGCAACTAATGAAAAACTGTTTTTT.